This TCR beta chain was identified in a study of cytomegalovirus exposure and HLA in healthy donors. Study as a whole: About 80 million unique TCRs, all from HLA-typed donors, were included in an early release of the data.

A remark on this clone: The antigen is not known.

Whole-study results and caveats: Most CMV-associated TCR beta chains were later found to appear HLA-restricted.

The primer mix had 60 Vbeta and 13 Jbeta primers. Original analysis: Approximately 86 million unique TCR beta chains, roughly 10 million shared, were counted in a later analysis. Sequencing used immunoSEQ multiplex PCR; TCRdb keeps in-frame clones, though not all of them. That table furnishes V, J and clone size, whereas the DNA furnished D and trimming. The sample consists of over 150,000 clones, 80% of them appearing once. The germline V and J ends were trimmed by 6 bases and 6 bases, with 15 bases remaining between them. Germline CDR1 reads LNHNV; CDR2 reads YYDKDF (reference sequence). The CDR3 totals 13 residues.

The chain combines TRBV15 with TRBJ2-7; tentative D call: TRBD1 (6 bases). This TCR derives from a man younger than 45 in good health and CMV-seronegative. The material sequenced was PBMCs. This CDR3 reads CATRIQGRREQYF. The CDR3 coding sequence is TGTGCCACCAGAATACAGGGAAGGCGCGAGCAGTACTTC.